The next 22 T cell receptor beta chains were all read from a single sample in a study of shared clonotypes between healthy human individuals (dated by TCRdb to 2019 to 2021). The library relied on the immunoSEQ multiplex PCR assay. The table was pulled from immuneACCESS by TCRdb, which kept in-frame rearrangements only. Such tables lose some clones; where checked, under half of the loss comes from unresolved V genes, and the rest has no known cause. The sample table shows roughly 1,100,000 clones, and about 75% are seen once. The ten largest clones capture approximately 1.5% of the sample. Material for sequencing was memory CD4+ T cells sorted from blood. The cell subset or site label for this specimen denotes: CD45RA-negative fraction. These TCRs come from a man aged 18 to 35 in good health.

The chain links TRBV7-9 to TRBJ2-7; 10 bases map to TRBD2. V lost 2 bases, J lost 6 bases, and 7 bases stayed unmatched. CDR1 is SEHNR, CDR2 FQNEAQ, per germline (reference sequence). The CDR3 runs to 15 residues. The CDR3 reads CASSLLAGVRGEQYF. CDR3 nucleotides: TGTGCCAGCAGCTTACTAGCGGGAGTAAGGGGCGAGCAGTACTTC.

The CDR3 spells CASSLRQGNQPQHF. The CDR3 DNA sequence: TGTGCCAGCAGCTTAAGACAGGGCAATCAGCCCCAGCATTTT. This chain uses TRBV7-8 with TRBJ1-5; D is perhaps TRBD1 (6 bases). V lost 2 bases, J lost 2 bases, and 7 bases lay in between. CDR1 and CDR2 (germline): SGHVS, FQNEAQ. The CDR3 is 14 amino acids.

This chain connects TRBV11-1 to TRBJ2-3, with D tentatively TRBD1 (7 bases). V shed 3 bases and J shed 5 bases, with 18 bases lying between them. The germline CDR1 and CDR2 sequences are SGHAT and FQDESV (reference sequence). This CDR3 spans 16 amino acids. The DNA for the CDR3 is TGTGCCAGCAGCTTTCATCAGGGGGGCAGGGGAGATACGCAGTATTTT. This encodes CASSFHQGGRGDTQYF.

J is TRBJ1-5 and V is TRBV15; D gene ambiguous. The CDR3 spans 13 residues. Trimming shortened V by 5 bases and J by 5 bases, and 10 bases separated the two germline ends. The germline CDR1 and CDR2 sequences are LNHNV and YYDKDF (reference sequence). CDR3: CATSQEVDQPQHF. In nucleotides, the CDR3 is TGTGCCACCAGCCAAGAAGTAGATCAGCCCCAGCATTTT.

This rearrangement joins TRBV14 to TRBJ1-2; D is possibly TRBD1 (5 bases). Trimming cost V 2 bases and J 4 bases, with 11 bases left between them. Germline V gene sequence: CDR1 SGHDN, CDR2 FVKESK. The CDR3 runs to 14 residues. The CDR3: CASSQRQGLYGYTF. CDR3 in DNA: TGTGCCAGCAGCCAACGTCAGGGTCTCTATGGCTACACCTTC.

The chain employs TRBV30 and TRBJ2-3, with D uncertain. This CDR3 contains 11 residues. Germline V CDR1 and CDR2: GTSNPN, SVGIG (reference sequence). The ends were cut back, 5 bases at V and 6 bases at J, with 9 bases in the middle. CDR3 protein: CAWASQDTQYF. In DNA form, the CDR3 reads TGTGCCTGGGCTTCGCAGGATACGCAGTATTTT.

CDR3 residues: CASSPGQGSRTGELFF. In DNA form, the CDR3 reads TGCGCCAGCAGCCCGGGACAGGGGTCGAGGACCGGGGAGCTGTTTTTT. The V call is TRBV5-1, the J call TRBJ2-2; TRBD1 agrees at 10 bases. This CDR3 comprises 16 residues. Unmatched junction bases numbered 8, after V lost 4 bases and J lost 5 bases. Germline lookup yields CDR1 SGHRS and CDR2 YFSETQ.

V usage is TRBV4-3 and J usage is TRBJ1-2, with a weak D call TRBD1 (5 bases). The CDR3 contains 15 residues. Trimming shortened V by 0 bases and J by 5 bases, and 13 bases separated the two germline ends. Germline V gene lookup returns CDR1 LGHNA and CDR2 YSLEER. CDR3 nucleotide sequence: TGCGCCAGCAGCCAAGATCGGGGCAGTTATTATGGCTACACCTTC. It is translated as CASSQDRGSYYGYTF.

This clone was found a few times. This rearrangement joins TRBV25-1 to TRBJ2-2; TRBD1 might be the D (6 bases). Germline V gene sequence: CDR1 MGHDK, CDR2 SYGVNS. CDR3 size: 17 residues. V was cut by 6 bases and J by 4 bases, with 21 bases left in between. The CDR3 coding sequence is TGTGCCAGCAGACGGGACACCTCACGCTCAGGCACCGGGGAGCTGTTTTTT. This sequence encodes CASRRDTSRSGTGELFF. The full variable domain, its missing parts supplied by reference TRBV25-1 and TRBJ2-2, is EADIYQTPRYLVIGTGKKITLECSQTMGHDKMYWYQQDPGMELHLIHYSYGVNSTEKGDLSSESTVSRIRTEHFPLTLESARPSHTSQYLCASRRDTSRSGTGELFFGEGSRLTVL.

V usage is TRBV7-9 and J usage is TRBJ2-2; no clear D gene. Germline CDR1 SEHNR, CDR2 FQNEAQ (reference sequence). The CDR3 spans 14 residues. Between the trimmed V and J ends, which lost 1 base and 3 bases, there was a span of 6 bases. CDR3 in amino acids: CASSLELDTGELFF. Here the CDR3 DNA reads TGTGCCAGCAGCTTAGAGCTGGACACCGGGGAGCTGTTTTTT.

V usage is TRBV19 and J usage is TRBJ2-7; D may be TRBD2 (6 bases). This CDR3 is built from 14 residues. Trimming left V 5 bases short and J 4 bases short, with 15 bases between. CDR1 is LNHDA, CDR2 SQIVND, per germline (reference sequence). In DNA form, the CDR3 reads TGTGCCAGTAGTCTCTCCGGGGACTCGTACGAGCAGTACTTC. It is translated as CASSLSGDSYEQYF.

This clone turned up a few times. The rearrangement links TRBV14 to TRBJ1-1, with 7 bases that match TRBD1. This CDR3 comprises 12 residues. V dropped 2 bases and J dropped 10; count of bases not matched to a gene: 4. CDR1 and CDR2 from the germline V gene are SGHDN and FVKESK. The CDR3 DNA reads TGTGCCAGCAGCCAAAGAGGGGGCAGAGCTTTCTTT. It is translated as CASSQRGGRAFF.

This clone was recorded a few times. This chain links TRBV5-1 with TRBJ2-3, with D unresolved. The V gene lost 0 bases and the J gene lost 8 bases, with 10 bases spanning the gap. Germline CDR1 SGHRS, CDR2 YFSETQ. The CDR3 spans 13 residues. CDR3 DNA: TGCGCCAGCAGCTTGGGGCCCCGACCTACGCAGTATTTT. This encodes CASSLGPRPTQYF.

The chain couples TRBV7-2 to TRBJ2-7, with D maybe TRBD2 (5 bases). V gave up 4 bases and J gave up 6 bases, with 19 bases separating them. Germline CDR1 and CDR2: SGHTA and FQGNSA. The CDR3 consists of 15 residues. As DNA, the CDR3 is TGTGCCAGCAGCTCTCCTTTCCTCGGACTCTCCGAGCAGTACTTC. This sequence encodes CASSSPFLGLSEQYF. The variable domain in full, with the rest retrieved from reference TRBV7-2 and TRBJ2-7, is GAGVSQSPSNKVTEKGKDVELRCDPISGHTALYWYRQSLGQGLEFLIYFQGNSAPDKSGLPSDRFSAERTGGSVSTLTIQRTQQEDSAVYLCASSSPFLGLSEQYFGPGTRLTVT.

To note about this clone: Relative to the germline gene, one junction end is altered; a read error may explain this. The chain combines TRBV19 with TRBJ2-7; TRBD2 agrees at 9 bases. CDR1 and CDR2 (germline): LNHDA, SQIVND (reference sequence). This CDR3 is 13 amino acids long. CDR3 DNA sequence: TGTGCCAGTGGGGGGACTAGCTCCGACGAGCAGTACTTC. As protein: CASGGTSSDEQYF.

The chain combines TRBV5-6 with TRBJ1-1; perhaps TRBD1 as D (6 bases). The germline gives CDR1 SGHDT, CDR2 YYEEEE. V shed 0 bases and J shed 4 bases, with 10 bases lying between them. The length of the CDR3 is 14 residues. CDR3 region: CASSLGRRGTEAFF. The CDR3 DNA reads as TGTGCCAGCAGCTTGGGTCGCAGGGGCACTGAAGCTTTCTTT.

This clone was observed once. This chain connects TRBV2 to TRBJ1-2; no definite D call. This CDR3 is 14 amino acids long. Trimming took off 7 bases at V and 5 bases at J, with 17 bases between the two ends. Per germline, CDR1 SNHLY and CDR2 FYNNEI. The CDR3 DNA reads as TGTGCCAGCAACCCCCGAGTTCCAGGATATGGCTACACCTTC. This translates into CASNPRVPGYGYTF.

J is TRBJ2-7 and V is TRBV11-3, with D unresolved. Looked up from germline, CDR1 is SGHNT and CDR2 is YENEEA. Trimming took off 2 bases at V and 5 bases at J, with 10 bases between the two ends. CDR3 length: 13 residues. This CDR3 is CASSLNSLHEQYF. The CDR3 DNA reads TGTGCCAGCAGCTTAAATTCCCTGCACGAGCAGTACTTC. Supplemented by reference TRBV11-3 and TRBJ2-7, the full variable domain reads EAGVVQSPRYKIIEKKQPVAFWCNPISGHNTLYWYLQNLGQGPELLIRYENEEAVDDSQLPKDRFSAERLKGVDSTLKIQPAELGDSAVYLCASSLNSLHEQYFGPGTRLTVT.

Worth noting for this clone: A junction boundary mismatches the germline segment, possibly from a read error. The genes are TRBV20-1 and TRBJ2-7; 9 bases map to TRBD1. Looked up from germline, CDR1 is DFQATT and CDR2 is SNEGSKA (reference sequence). The CDR3 covers 10 residues. The CDR3 region is CSARTGDYLF. In DNA form, the CDR3 reads TGCAGTGCCCGGACAGGGGATTACCTCTTC.

The rearrangement joins TRBV30 to TRBJ2-7; D is perhaps TRBD1 (5 bases). CDR1 and CDR2 from the germline V gene are GTSNPN and SVGIG (reference sequence). Trimming removed 5 bases from V and 4 bases from J, with 15 bases in between. The CDR3 covers 13 residues. In nucleotides, the CDR3 is TGTGCCTGGCGAAGGGGCGGCCATTACGAGCAGTACTTC. As protein: CAWRRGGHYEQYF.

The genes are TRBV5-1 and TRBJ1-4, with D possibly matching TRBD1 (6 bases). The CDR3 sequence is 14 residues long. The V and J ends lost 0 bases and 8 bases respectively, with 11 bases between them. Germline lookup yields CDR1 SGHRS and CDR2 YFSETQ. The CDR3 DNA reads TGCGCCAGCAGCTTGGAGGGGGGAGAAGAAAAACTGTTTTTT. As protein: CASSLEGGEEKLFF.

This chain links TRBV2 with TRBJ1-3; 7 positions match TRBD1. The CDR3 totals 15 residues. Germline trimming cut 4 bases from V and 0 bases from J; bases unmatched to any gene: 3. The germline V gene has CDR1 SNHLY and CDR2 FYNNEI. CDR3 sequence: CASSGGTASGNTIYF. The CDR3 region has the DNA TGTGCCAGCAGTGGCGGGACAGCCTCTGGAAACACCATATATTTT.